This is a list of T cell receptor beta chains from one sample in a study of radiation and T cells in renal cell carcinoma. Sequencing used immunoSEQ multiplex PCR; TCRdb keeps in-frame clones, though not all of them. Of 100,000 to 150,000 clones listed, roughly four fifths are singletons. This material consisted of blood, taken from a patient whose treatment included radiotherapy and nephrectomy. The receptors were sampled from a man in his fifties with renal cell carcinoma. CDR3s leave out the opening cysteine and the closing phenylalanine or tryptophan.

j_call v_call cdr3_aa
TRBJ1-5 TRBV19 ASSRGRVGNQPQH
TRBJ2-5 TRBV29-1 SVEFDNREETQY
TRBJ2-2 TRBV2 ASSERGLPNTGELF
TRBJ2-7 TRBV27 ASSIRPGTGSYEQY
TRBJ2-2 TRBV6-1 ASSEKALGLAGGNTGELF
TRBJ1-1 TRBV7-6 ASSHRMGGVNTEAF
TRBJ1-2 TRBV29-1 SVVEGDYGYT
TRBJ2-7 TRBV10-3 AISGRSGLEQY
TRBJ1-5 TRBV7-9 ASSPPGVGNQPQH
TRBJ1-1 TRBV4-3 ASSQDRGDTIEAF